The 19 T cell receptor beta chains below come from one sample, sequenced in a study of monozygotic twins with inflammatory bowel disease. TCRdb re-called the 5' RACE reads and shows each CDR3 protein once, DNA omitted. The sample features approximately 120,000 distinct CDR3 sequences, with 9.5% to 15% in its top ten. The source material was blood. The receptors here all came from a human donor with ulcerative colitis or Crohn's disease, or a healthy co-twin of an affected twin (not recorded which).

The rearrangement links TRBV7-3 to TRBJ2-1. CDR1 is SGHTA, CDR2 FQGTGA, per germline. This CDR3 is built from 13 residues. CDR3 sequence reads: CASSLEAPRDQFF.

The chain joins TRBV9 to TRBJ2-2; TCRdb calls TRBD1, which cannot be checked without DNA. CDR3 length equals 15 residues. Germline V gene lookup returns CDR1 SGDLS and CDR2 YYNGEE. The CDR3 sequence is CASSITGVNTGELFF.

This chain connects TRBV7-2 to TRBJ2-5; TCRdb names TRBD2, which stays unverified in the absence of DNA. This CDR3 region has 15 residues. Germline lookup yields CDR1 SGHTA and CDR2 FQGNSA. CDR3: CASNLGTSLQETQYF. Looking up the rest from reference TRBV7-2 and TRBJ2-5 gives the full variable domain: GAGVSQSPSNKVTEKGKDVELRCDPISGHTALYWYRQSLGQGLEFLIYFQGNSAPDKSGLPSDRFSAERTGGSVSTLTIQRTQQEDSAVYLCASNLGTSLQETQYFGPGTRLLVL.

This chain joins TRBV12-3 or TRBV12-4 and TRBJ2-7; TCRdb selects TRBD1, and the lack of DNA leaves this call unchecked. The CDR3 spans 14 residues. CDR3 sequence: CASSPSDSSYEQYF.

The chain combines TRBV13 with TRBJ1-5; TCRdb lists TRBD1, though no DNA is available to test this call. The germline V gene has CDR1 PRHDT and CDR2 FYEKMQ (reference sequence). The CDR3 covers 16 residues. CDR3 sequence: CASSLRGQGLVQPQHF.

V gene TRBV28 combines with J gene TRBJ2-4. CDR1 is MDHEN and CDR2 is SYDVKM in the germline V gene. The CDR3 sequence is 14 residues long. The CDR3 loop is CASSLAGSGNIQYF. Full variable domain (remainder filled in from reference TRBV28 and TRBJ2-4): DVKVTQSSRYLVKRTGEKVFLECVQDMDHENMFWYRQDPGLGLRLIYFSYDVKMKEKGDIPEGYSVSREKKERFSLILESASTNQTSMYLCASSLAGSGNIQYFGAGTRLSVL.

The chain recombines TRBV5-1 with TRBJ2-3; TCRdb gives TRBD1 as the D gene, but with no DNA this cannot be confirmed. The V gene's germline CDR1 is SGHRS and CDR2 YFSETQ. This CDR3 is built from 15 residues. The CDR3 protein is CASSARDVGGDTQYF.

CDR3 amino acids: CASSSTLPGLYEQYF. V gene TRBV27 combines with J gene TRBJ2-7. Germline V CDR1 and CDR2: MNHEY, SMNVEV (reference sequence). The CDR3 is 15 amino acids.

The V and J genes are TRBV5-4 and TRBJ2-3. This CDR3 comprises 15 residues. Germline V gene data show CDR1 as SGHNT and CDR2 as YYREEE (reference sequence). CDR3 amino acids: CASSQDPMGTDTQYF.

V and J are TRBV7-8 and TRBJ1-2; absent DNA, TCRdb's TRBD1 call cannot be checked. In germline, CDR1 is SGHVS, CDR2 FQNEAQ. The CDR3 contains 15 residues. This chain's CDR3 is CASSPEGAGGYGYTF.

The chain recombines TRBV7-9 with TRBJ2-1; TCRdb proposes TRBD1, but this gene call is untestable without DNA. Germline loops: CDR1 SEHNR, CDR2 FQNEAQ (reference sequence). This CDR3 contains 13 residues. CDR3 region: CASSREPSSEQFF.

The chain uses TRBV4-2 and TRBJ2-7; the TRBD1 assignment by TCRdb is unverifiable without DNA. The CDR3 covers 15 residues. Germline loops: CDR1 LGHNA, CDR2 YNFKEQ. CDR3 loop: CASSQAPGPFYEQYF.

This chain connects TRBV12-3 or TRBV12-4 to TRBJ1-3; checking the TCRdb D call of TRBD1 is not possible without DNA. The CDR3 length is 14 residues. CDR3 in amino acids: CASSLAGDGNTIYF.

This chain uses TRBV12-3 or TRBV12-4 with TRBJ2-1; TCRdb calls TRBD1, which cannot be checked without DNA. This CDR3 is built from 15 residues. The CDR3 loop reads CASSLVPGQSTEQFF.

Here the CDR3 reads CASSPYLAGVLYNEQFF. The J gene is TRBJ2-1, the V gene TRBV12-3 or TRBV12-4; TCRdb's D call of TRBD2 is untestable without DNA. This CDR3 is 17 amino acids long.

V and J are TRBV4-2 and TRBJ2-5; TCRdb gives TRBD1 as the D gene, but with no DNA this cannot be confirmed. Germline CDR1 is LGHNA and CDR2 is YNFKEQ. The CDR3 totals 14 residues. CDR3 loop: CASSSTGWRETQYF.

This rearrangement joins TRBV5-6 to TRBJ1-2; TCRdb calls TRBD1, which cannot be checked without DNA. This CDR3 contains 16 residues. The germline CDR1 and CDR2 sequences are SGHDT and YYEEEE. CDR3 residues: CASSLGTGRRAYGYTF.

This chain joins TRBV20-1 and TRBJ1-1. The CDR3 spans 13 residues. Germline assignment: CDR1 DFQATT and CDR2 SNEGSKA (reference sequence). The CDR3 sequence is CSALLEWQGGAFF.

This sequence joins TRBV7-2 and TRBJ2-7. The CDR3 is made up of 12 amino acids. Germline CDR1 and CDR2: SGHTA and FQGNSA. The CDR3 loop reads CASSLDSAEQYF.